This T cell receptor (beta chain) was sequenced for a study of blood T cell repertoires in COVID-19. Study overall: From the United States, Italy and Spain came samples of acute and convalescent COVID-19.

This clone was observed a few times. CDR3 length: 14 amino acids. V shed 4 bases, J shed 7 bases, and the junction held 8 bases outside the gene matches. Germline V CDR1 and CDR2: KGHDR, SFDVKD. Method: immunoSEQ multiplex PCR; TCRdb's copy keeps in-frame clones and lacks some. The data show 55,000 to 70,000 clones, around 79% seen once. The source of this sequence is a man aged 60 to 75 with acute or convalescent COVID-19. Sequenced: peripheral blood. V and J are TRBV24-1 and TRBJ1-2, with 7 positions matching TRBD1. CDR3 DNA: TGTGCCACCAGTGAAAGTACAGGGGAGCGTGGCTACACCTTC. The encoded protein is CATSESTGERGYTF.